Described below is a single T cell receptor beta chain sequence and its context. The antigen remains unidentified. The data were taken from a study of early stage breast cancer tumors. The overall study: ER+/PR+/HER2- status applied to about 75% of the 16 invasive breast tumors.

Sequenced by immunoSEQ multiplex PCR; TCRdb stores in-frame clones only, minus some. The repertoire holds 4,500 to 6,500 clones, with about 70% as singletons. V was pared by 1 base and J by 6 bases, with 9 bases between. CDR3 size: 13 residues. Per germline, CDR1 LNHNV and CDR2 YYDKDF (reference sequence). About 18-50 mg of tumor tissue was diced per sample. General study findings and limits: Compared with adjacent normal breast tissue, tumors showed 2 to 3-fold greater T cell density and higher clonality.

The genes are TRBV15 and TRBJ1-1; D not certain. This sequence originates from a person aged 55 to 70 with breast cancer. What was sequenced was breast tumor tissue. The CDR3 sequence: CATSRARNAEAFF. CDR3 nucleotides: TGTGCCACCAGCAGAGCCCGGAATGCTGAAGCTTTCTTT.